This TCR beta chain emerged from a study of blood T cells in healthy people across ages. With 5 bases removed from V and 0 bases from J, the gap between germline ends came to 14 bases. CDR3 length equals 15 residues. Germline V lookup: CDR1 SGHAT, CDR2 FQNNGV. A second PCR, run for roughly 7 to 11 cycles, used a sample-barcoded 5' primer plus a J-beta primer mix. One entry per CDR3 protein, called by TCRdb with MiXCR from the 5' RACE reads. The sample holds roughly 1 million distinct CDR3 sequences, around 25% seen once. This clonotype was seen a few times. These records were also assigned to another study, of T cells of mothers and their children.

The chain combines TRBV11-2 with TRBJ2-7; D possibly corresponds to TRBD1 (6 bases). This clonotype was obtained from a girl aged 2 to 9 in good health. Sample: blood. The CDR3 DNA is TGTGCCAGCAGCCTGGACAGAACGCACTCCTACGAGCAGTACTTC. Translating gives CASSLDRTHSYEQYF. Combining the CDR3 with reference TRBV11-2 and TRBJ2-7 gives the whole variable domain EAGVAQSPRYKIIEKRQSVAFWCNPISGHATLYWYQQILGQGPKLLIQFQNNGVVDDSQLPKDRFSAERLKGVDSTLKIQPAKLEDSAVYLCASSLDRTHSYEQYFGPGTRLTVT.